What follows is one T cell receptor beta chain and its context. Its antigen is not yet known. Qualities for individual bases were not recorded, and no much larger clone is one base off. This specimen comes from a study of metastatic and nonmetastatic thyroid tumors (TCRdb year 2020). Concerning the study at large: The researchers compared repertoires between peripheral blood samples and tumor or nodule tissue samples from patients with malignant or benign thyroid disease.

From its cysteine to its phenylalanine, the CDR3 spans 11 amino acids. The kept DNA is CDR3 alone, 33 bases in frame from the first base. CDR1 is given as MDHEN and CDR2 as SYDVKM, both from the germline V gene. Trimming takes 11 bases from V and 3 bases from J, and the germline ends sit 11 bases apart. No treatment had been received by any patient before thyroid surgery. Patient clinical samples collected from 2012 to 2018 were retrospectively analysed using T-cell receptor beta sequencing. The protocol used for the library was PCR. These reads were obtained on an Illumina HiSeq 4000. High-throughput sequencing was used to profile the CDR3 region of the TCR beta-chain in every patient. The original pipeline was this. A classifier to discriminate distant-metastatic papillary thyroid cancer patients was built from CDR3 differences across clinicopathological groups. Repertoire diversity was assessed with the Shannon index, and tumor-blood repertoire similarity with the Morisita-Horn index. TCRdb cleaned the public reads at Q25 with fastp, built clones with MiXCR and kept in-frame beta chains. For this entry, the V and J calls and clone size follow TCRdb and not the study's own pipeline. Across this sample there are fewer than 40,000 clones, with about 33% seen only once. The top ten constitute 15% to 20% of the sample.

The full study reports these points: In both blood and tumor samples, TCR beta diversity was reported to be significantly higher in malignant tumors than in benign nodules.

The specimen was tumor tissue. Here the chain combines TRBV28 and TRBJ2-7, and possibly TRBD2, on 6 matching bases. The clonotype was recovered from a female donor with papillary thyroid cancer or a benign thyroid nodule (not recorded which). Some clones in this sample may be carry-over from other donors' samples. The DNA sequence follows: TGTGCCCGACCGGGACTCTACGAGCAGTACTTC. This gives the protein CARPGLYEQYF.